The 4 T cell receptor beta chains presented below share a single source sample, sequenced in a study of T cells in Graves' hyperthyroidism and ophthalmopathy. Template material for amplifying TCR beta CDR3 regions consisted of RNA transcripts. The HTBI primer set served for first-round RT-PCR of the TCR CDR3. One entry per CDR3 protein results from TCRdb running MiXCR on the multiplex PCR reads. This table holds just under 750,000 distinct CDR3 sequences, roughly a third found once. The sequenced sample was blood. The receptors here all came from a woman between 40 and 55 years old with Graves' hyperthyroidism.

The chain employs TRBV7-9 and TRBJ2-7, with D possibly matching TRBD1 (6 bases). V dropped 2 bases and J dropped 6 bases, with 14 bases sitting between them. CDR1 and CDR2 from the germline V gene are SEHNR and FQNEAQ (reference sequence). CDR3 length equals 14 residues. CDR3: CASSLWGLWSEQYF. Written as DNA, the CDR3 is TGTGCCAGCAGCTTATGGGGGCTGTGGTCCGAGCAGTACTTC.

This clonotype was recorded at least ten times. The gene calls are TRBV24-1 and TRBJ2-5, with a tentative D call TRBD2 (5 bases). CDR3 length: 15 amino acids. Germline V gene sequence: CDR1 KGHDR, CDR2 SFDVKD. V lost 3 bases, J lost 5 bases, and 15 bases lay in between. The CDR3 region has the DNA TGTGCCACCAGTGATAGCTCCGCTCAGCGGGAGACCCAGTACTTC. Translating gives CATSDSSAQRETQYF.

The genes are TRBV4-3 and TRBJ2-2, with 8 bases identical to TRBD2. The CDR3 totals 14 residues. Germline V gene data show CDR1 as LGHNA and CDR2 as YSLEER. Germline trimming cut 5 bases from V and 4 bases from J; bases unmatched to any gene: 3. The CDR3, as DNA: TGCGCCAGCAGCGTAGCGGGACTCACCGGGGAGCTGTTTTTT. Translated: CASSVAGLTGELFF.

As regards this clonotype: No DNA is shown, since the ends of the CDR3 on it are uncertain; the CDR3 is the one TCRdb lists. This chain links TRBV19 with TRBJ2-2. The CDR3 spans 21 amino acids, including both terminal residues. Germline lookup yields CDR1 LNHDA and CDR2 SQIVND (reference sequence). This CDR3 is CASSPDLYGYTFGSGTGELFF.